The subject of this entry is one TCR beta chain. This clone appeared a single time. Its antigen is still unknown. Base qualities were left out, and no much larger clone turns up one base away. Using the deep immunoSEQ assay, multiplex PCR amplified TCR CDR3 regions from genomic DNA. Extracted genomic DNA from each cell subset was spread evenly across all wells of several immunoSEQ 96-well plates, with each plate serving as a replicate. For sorted subsets, about 220 ng of genomic DNA, equivalent to roughly 30,000 T cell genomes, went into each replicate PCR. Purified libraries were measured with a Qubit 3.0 fluorometer, size-checked on a Bioanalyzer 2100, and measured again with the KAPA Library Quantification kit. Each immunoSEQ 96-well plate was sequenced on its own single-read 150-cycle Illumina NextSeq 550 flow cell. Per the original workflow: Because the immunoSEQ output included only junctional sequences and no quality scores, the filtering could not be the same as the filtering used for full-length reads. To assign V/J genes and CDR3, sequences were annotated against IMGT germline references using PyIR, a Python wrapper for IgBLAST v1.9. Reads were removed for weak V/J assignments (E-value above 1e-6), missing CDR3, stop codons, out-of-frame junctions, or ambiguous translated residues. V3J clonotypes were defined as sequences sharing the same inferred V gene, J gene, and CDR3 amino acid sequence. Percentage overlap between repertoires was calculated by dividing the number of shared unique clonotypes by the size of the smaller repertoire. Repertoire richness was assessed with RTK rarefaction, the Chao1 estimator, and Recon v2.1 estimates of unobserved clonotypes. For all TCRbeta clonotypes obtained by the gDNA method from a few donors, generation probabilities were computed with OLGA. TCRdb took this table from immuneACCESS and kept in-frame rearrangements with V and J called. Such tables lack part of the clones; where checked against another copy, unresolved V genes explain under half of the gap, and the rest is unexplained. That table gives V, J and clone size, and the DNA gave D and trimming. This sample holds about 680,000 clones; about 80% were observed only once. Around 1.7% of the sample goes to the ten largest clones.

This record comes from a study of shared clonotypes between healthy human individuals (dated by TCRdb to about 2020). Some background on the complete study: Two women and a few men aged 18 to 49 years were included in the cohort. Per donor, leukapheresis produced somewhere between about 0.94 and 9 billion PBMCs. Blood TCR repertoires of roughly five healthy adults were deeply sequenced to estimate repertoire size and the extent of clonotype sharing between individuals. To increase sequencing depth and limit assay-specific biases, TCR repertoire library preparation and sequencing were carried out by different laboratories using diverse techniques. For each donor, CD4 naive and CD4 memory were each run on three plates, CD8 naive on two plates, and CD8 memory on one plate.

Summary of the overall study and its limitations: Sampling was restricted to blood, and TCR repertoires in tissues likely differ from the TCR repertoires found in blood. Incomplete sequencing was indicated by rarefaction of sorted-subset datasets, despite the large sequencing depth. Based on pairwise subsampling, the degree of clonotype sharing among donors was expected to be affected by sequencing depth. Because the study included only a small number of donors, the genetic and exposure-history diversity represented was limited. Compared with non-shared clonotypes, the clonotypes found in all four sorted-subset donors had higher generation probabilities. Estimated clonotype richness was generally larger for naive than for memory subsets. When a few donors were compared, the shared fraction of clonotypes was approximately 5% for naive CD4, around 4% for naive CD8, more than 2% for memory CD4, and less than 0.5% for memory CD8.

Donors were healthy HIV-negative adults with no recently reported acute infections or vaccinations. All donors were Caucasian adults living in Nashville, Tennessee, USA. CD4+ T cells were enriched by magnetic negative selection; naive cells were then positively selected on CD45RA, and the negative fraction formed the memory subset. Blood was obtained by leukapheresis, after which PBMCs were separated by Ficoll-Histopaque density gradient centrifugation and cryopreserved in liquid nitrogen vapor phase. Purity and quantity of every magnetically sorted T cell population were checked by analytical flow cytometry. Each sorted fraction had its genomic DNA isolated and then quantified by UV absorbance on a Nanodrop 2000c. Looking up the germline V gene yields CDR1 MGHRA and CDR2 YSYEKL. The cysteine opens and the phenylalanine closes a CDR3 of 15 amino acids. This entry keeps only the CDR3 DNA: 45 bases, framed from base 1. Deletion took 4 bases off V and 3 bases off J, with a span of 12 bases between the germline ends.

The sequence derives from a woman aged 25 to 39 in good health. The chain couples TRBV4-1 to TRBJ1-4; D gene: possibly TRBD1, on 5 matching bases. The material sequenced was memory CD4+ T cells sorted from blood. Reading the label with the study, this specimen's cell subset or site is: CD45RA-negative fraction. The DNA is TGCGCCAGCAGCCGTACAGGAAACTCTAATGAAAAACTGTTTTTT. It translates to CASSRTGNSNEKLFF.